The 5 T cell receptor beta chains below come from one sample, sequenced in a study of metastatic and nonmetastatic thyroid tumors. Using MiXCR, TCRdb re-called clones from the PCR reads. The table has some 29,000 clones, roughly 17% seen once. Every patient was untreated before thyroid surgery. The sample comprised blood. These receptors originate from a female donor with papillary thyroid cancer or a benign thyroid nodule (not recorded which). Some clones in this sample may be carry-over from other donors' samples.

The CDR3 region is CASSQGWVRSSGANVLTF. CDR3 DNA sequence: TGCGCCAGCAGCCAAGGATGGGTCAGAAGCTCTGGGGCCAACGTCCTGACTTTC. The V and J genes are TRBV4-1 and TRBJ2-6; no reliable D call. The V end was cut by 1 base, the J end by 0 bases, with 13 bases between. Germline V gene sequence: CDR1 MGHRA, CDR2 YSYEKL. The CDR3 is 18 amino acids.

This clone was observed at least ten times. The chain carries TRBV16 and TRBJ2-3; D is unclear. The germline gives CDR1 KGHSY, CDR2 FQNENV. This CDR3 comprises 15 residues. V was clipped by 0 bases and J by 2 bases, with 9 bases between them. Here the CDR3 reads CASSQSVAPTDTQYF. The CDR3 coding sequence is TGTGCCAGCAGCCAATCCGTAGCCCCCACAGATACGCAGTATTTT.

This clone was seen at least ten times. Other DNA sequences from this sample encode an identical CDR3 as well. The chain links TRBV19 to TRBJ2-1; a possible D gene is TRBD2 (6 bases). V was trimmed by 6 bases and J by 2 bases, leaving 20 bases between them. Germline CDR1 reads LNHDA; CDR2 reads SQIVND (reference sequence). This CDR3 has 17 residues. The CDR3 sequence: CASSPTLGLAPYNEQFF. The CDR3 coding sequence is TGTGCCAGTAGCCCAACCCTAGGGCTAGCGCCCTACAATGAGCAGTTCTTC.

This clone was counted ten times or more. The gene calls are TRBV11-2 and TRBJ2-1; no clear D. Trimming removed 5 bases from V and 12 bases from J, with 14 bases in between. The germline V gene has CDR1 SGHAT and CDR2 FQNNGV. The CDR3 runs 12 residues. In DNA, the CDR3 is TGTGCCAGCAGCCCTGACACGGCTGGGCAGTTCTTC. Protein sequence: CASSPDTAGQFF.

This clone was detected only a few times. CDR3 sequence reads: CASSLGFIGQGNNEQFF. The CDR3 DNA is TGTGCCAGCAGCTTGGGTTTTATTGGACAGGGGAACAATGAGCAGTTCTTC. The V gene is TRBV7-8, the J gene TRBJ2-1, with TRBD1 matching over 9 bases. The germline V gene has CDR1 SGHVS and CDR2 FQNEAQ. The CDR3 is 17 residues long. The V segment lost 3 bases and the J segment 5 bases; nucleotides outside the gene matches: 11.